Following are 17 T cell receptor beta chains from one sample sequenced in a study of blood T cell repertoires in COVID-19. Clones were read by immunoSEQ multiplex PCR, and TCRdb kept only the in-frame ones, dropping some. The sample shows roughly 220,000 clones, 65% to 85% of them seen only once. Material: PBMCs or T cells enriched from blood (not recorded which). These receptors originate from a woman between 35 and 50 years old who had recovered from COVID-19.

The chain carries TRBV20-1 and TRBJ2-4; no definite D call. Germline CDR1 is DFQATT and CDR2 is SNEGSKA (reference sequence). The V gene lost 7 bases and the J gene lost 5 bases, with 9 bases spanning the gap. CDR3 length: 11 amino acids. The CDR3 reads CSGAIQNIQYF. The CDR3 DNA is TGCAGTGGGGCTATCCAAAACATTCAGTACTTC.

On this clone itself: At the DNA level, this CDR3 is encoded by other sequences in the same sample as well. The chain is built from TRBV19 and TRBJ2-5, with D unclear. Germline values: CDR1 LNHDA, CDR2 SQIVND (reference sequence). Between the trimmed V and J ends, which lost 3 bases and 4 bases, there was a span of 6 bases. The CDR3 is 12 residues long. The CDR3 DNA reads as TGTGCCAGTAGTATTCGCGGAGAGACCCAGTACTTC. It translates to CASSIRGETQYF. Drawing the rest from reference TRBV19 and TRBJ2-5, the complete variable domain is DGGITQSPKYLFRKEGQNVTLSCEQNLNHDAMYWYRQDPGQGLRLIYYSQIVNDFQKGDIAEGYSVSREKKESFPLTVTSAQKNPTAFYLCASSIRGETQYFGPGTRLLVL.

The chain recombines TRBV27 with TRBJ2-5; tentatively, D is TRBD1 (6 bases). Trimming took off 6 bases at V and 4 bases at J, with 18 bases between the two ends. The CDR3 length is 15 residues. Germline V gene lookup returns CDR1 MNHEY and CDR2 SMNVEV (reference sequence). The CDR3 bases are TGTGCCAGCAGGGGGGCAGCGGATCTCGGAGAGACCCAGTACTTC. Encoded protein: CASRGAADLGETQYF.

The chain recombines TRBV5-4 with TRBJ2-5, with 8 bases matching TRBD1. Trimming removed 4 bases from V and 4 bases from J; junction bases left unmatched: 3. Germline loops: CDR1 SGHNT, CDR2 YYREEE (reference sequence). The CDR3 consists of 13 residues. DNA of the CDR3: TGTGCCAGCAGCCAGGACAGGGTAGAGACCCAGTACTTC. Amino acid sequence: CASSQDRVETQYF. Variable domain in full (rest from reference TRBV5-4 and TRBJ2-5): ETGVTQSPTHLIKTRGQQVTLRCSSQSGHNTVSWYQQALGQGPQFIFQYYREEENGRGNFPPRFSGLQFPNYSSELNVNALELDDSALYLCASSQDRVETQYFGPGTRLLVL.

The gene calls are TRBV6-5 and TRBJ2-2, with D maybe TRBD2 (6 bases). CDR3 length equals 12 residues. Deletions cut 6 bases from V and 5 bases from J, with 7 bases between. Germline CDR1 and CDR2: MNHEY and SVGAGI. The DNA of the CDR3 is TGTGCCAGCAGCGGGGGAACCGGGGAGCTGTTTTTT. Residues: CASSGGTGELFF.

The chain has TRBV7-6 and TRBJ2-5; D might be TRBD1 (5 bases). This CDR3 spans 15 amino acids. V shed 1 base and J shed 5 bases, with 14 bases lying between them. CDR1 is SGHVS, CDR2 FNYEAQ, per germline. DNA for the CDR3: TGTGCCAGCAGCTTAGTCGGCAGGGTGGGGGAGACCCAGTACTTC. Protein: CASSLVGRVGETQYF.

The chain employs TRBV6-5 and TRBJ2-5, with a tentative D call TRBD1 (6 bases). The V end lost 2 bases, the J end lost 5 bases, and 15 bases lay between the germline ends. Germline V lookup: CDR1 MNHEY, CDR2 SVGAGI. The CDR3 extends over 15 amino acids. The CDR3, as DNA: TGTGCCAGCAGTTACAAAGCAAACAGGGTTGAGACCCAGTACTTC. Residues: CASSYKANRVETQYF.

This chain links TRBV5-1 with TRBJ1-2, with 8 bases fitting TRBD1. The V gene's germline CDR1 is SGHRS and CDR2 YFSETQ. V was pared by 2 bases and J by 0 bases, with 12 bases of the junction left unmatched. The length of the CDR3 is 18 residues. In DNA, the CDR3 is TGCGCCAGCAGCTTAACCTTCGCGGGACAGGCCCCTAACTATGGCTACACCTTC. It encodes CASSLTFAGQAPNYGYTF.

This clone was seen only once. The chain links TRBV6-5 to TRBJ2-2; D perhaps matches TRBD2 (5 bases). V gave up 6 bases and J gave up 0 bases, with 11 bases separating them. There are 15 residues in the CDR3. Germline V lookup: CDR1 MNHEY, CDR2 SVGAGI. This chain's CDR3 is CASSVPRANTGELFF. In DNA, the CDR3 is TGTGCCAGCAGCGTCCCGCGGGCGAACACCGGGGAGCTGTTTTTT.

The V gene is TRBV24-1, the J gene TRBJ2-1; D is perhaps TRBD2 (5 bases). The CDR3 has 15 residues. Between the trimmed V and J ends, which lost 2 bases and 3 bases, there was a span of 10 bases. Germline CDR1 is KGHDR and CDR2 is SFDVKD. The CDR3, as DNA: TGTGCCACCAGTGATTCGTTCGGGAACTACAATGAGCAGTTCTTC. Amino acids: CATSDSFGNYNEQFF.

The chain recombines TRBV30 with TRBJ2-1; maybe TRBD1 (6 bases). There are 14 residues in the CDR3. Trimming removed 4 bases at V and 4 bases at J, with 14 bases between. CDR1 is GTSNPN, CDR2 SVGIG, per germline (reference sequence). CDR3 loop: CAWTGTTLYNEQFF. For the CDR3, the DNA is TGTGCCTGGACTGGGACAACTCTTTACAATGAGCAGTTCTTC.

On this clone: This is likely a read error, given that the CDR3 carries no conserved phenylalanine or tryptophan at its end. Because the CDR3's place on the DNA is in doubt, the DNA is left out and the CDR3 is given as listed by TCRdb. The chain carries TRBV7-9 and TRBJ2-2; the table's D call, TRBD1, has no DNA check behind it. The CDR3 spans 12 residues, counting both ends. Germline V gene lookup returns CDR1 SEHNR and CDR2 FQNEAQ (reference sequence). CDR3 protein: CASSQTGTGVTK.

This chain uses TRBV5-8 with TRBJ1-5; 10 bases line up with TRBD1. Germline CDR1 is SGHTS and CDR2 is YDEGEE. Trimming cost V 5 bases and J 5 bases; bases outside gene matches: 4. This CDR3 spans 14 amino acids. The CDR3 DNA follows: TGTGCCAGCAGACGGACAGGGGGGGATCAGCCCCAGCATTTT. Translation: CASRRTGGDQPQHF.

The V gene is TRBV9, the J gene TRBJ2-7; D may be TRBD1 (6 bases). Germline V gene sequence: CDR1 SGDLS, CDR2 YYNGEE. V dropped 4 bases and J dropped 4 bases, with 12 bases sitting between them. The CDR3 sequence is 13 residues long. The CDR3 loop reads CASSTTQGYEQYF. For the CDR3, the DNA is TGTGCCAGCAGCACCACCCAGGGGTACGAGCAGTACTTC.

The CDR3 here is CASSRDRQRGEFF. The CDR3 nucleotides read TGTGCCAGCAGCCGGGACAGGCAAAGAGGAGAGTTCTTC. V usage is TRBV5-8 and J usage is TRBJ2-1; TRBD1 aligns across 8 bases. From germline, CDR1 is SGHTS and CDR2 YDEGEE. V dropped 4 bases and J dropped 14; count of bases not matched to a gene: 11. The CDR3 is 13 residues long.

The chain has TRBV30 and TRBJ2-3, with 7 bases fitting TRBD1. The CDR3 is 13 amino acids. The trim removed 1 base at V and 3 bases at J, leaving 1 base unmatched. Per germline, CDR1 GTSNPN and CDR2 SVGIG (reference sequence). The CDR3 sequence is CAWSETGTDTQYF. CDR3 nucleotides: TGTGCCTGGAGTGAGACAGGGACAGATACGCAGTATTTT.

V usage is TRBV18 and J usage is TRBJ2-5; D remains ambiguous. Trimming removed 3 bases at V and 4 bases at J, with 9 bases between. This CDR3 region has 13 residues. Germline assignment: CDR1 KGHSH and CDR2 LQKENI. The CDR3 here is CASSPSFRETQYF. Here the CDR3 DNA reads TGTGCCAGCTCACCTTCTTTCCGAGAGACCCAGTACTTC.